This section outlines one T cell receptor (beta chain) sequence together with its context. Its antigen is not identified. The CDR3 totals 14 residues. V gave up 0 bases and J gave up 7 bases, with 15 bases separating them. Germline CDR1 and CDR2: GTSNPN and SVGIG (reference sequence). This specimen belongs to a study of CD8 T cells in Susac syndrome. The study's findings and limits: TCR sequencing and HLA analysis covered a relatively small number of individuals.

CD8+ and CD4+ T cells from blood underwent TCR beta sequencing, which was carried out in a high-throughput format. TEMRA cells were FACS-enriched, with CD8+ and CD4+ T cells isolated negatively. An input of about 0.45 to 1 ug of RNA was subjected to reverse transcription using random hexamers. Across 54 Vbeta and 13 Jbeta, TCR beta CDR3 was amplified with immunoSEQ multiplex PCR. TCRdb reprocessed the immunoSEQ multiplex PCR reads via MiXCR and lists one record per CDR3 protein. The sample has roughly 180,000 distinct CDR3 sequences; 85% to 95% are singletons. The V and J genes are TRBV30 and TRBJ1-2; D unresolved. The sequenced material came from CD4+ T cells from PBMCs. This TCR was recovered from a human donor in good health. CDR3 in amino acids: CAWSVRSGLPGYTF. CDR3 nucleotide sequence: TGTGCCTGGAGTGTACGAAGCGGGCTTCCTGGCTACACCTTC.